This is a list of T cell receptor beta chains from one sample in a study of T cell changes during pregnancy in multiple sclerosis. Produced via immunoSEQ multiplex PCR; TCRdb's table is partial and in-frame only. The repertoire holds tens of thousands of clones, with roughly 92% as singletons. This specimen was peripheral blood, taken in the second trimester of pregnancy. These receptors all come from a female donor with multiple sclerosis, enrolled in a pregnancy study. Both conserved end residues are part of each CDR3. The D gene is left open where the match is weak. Where a row states a size, it is once, few, many or the class of an expanded clone; other rows omit it.

CDR3 length | J gene | D gene | V gene | clone size | CDR3 protein | CDR3 DNA
14 | TRBJ2-7 | NA | TRBV28 | NA | CASNGVPMEGKQYF | TGTGCCAGCAACGGTGTCCCAATGGAGGGTAAGCAGTACTTC
15 | TRBJ2-2 | NA | TRBV7-3 | NA | CASSPSTANTGELFF | TGTGCCAGCAGCCCCTCGACAGCGAACACCGGGGAGCTGTTTTTT
14 | TRBJ2-5 | TRBD2 | TRBV6-4 | NA | CASSDSSGRETQYF | TGTGCCAGCAGTGACTCTAGCGGGAGAGAGACCCAGTACTTC
13 | TRBJ1-2 | NA | TRBV10-2 | NA | CASSESGGYGYTF | TGCGCCAGCAGTGAATCGGGGGGCTATGGCTACACCTTC
15 | TRBJ2-4 | NA | TRBV14 | NA | CASSQGGRGRNIQYF | TGTGCCAGCAGCCAAGGAGGAAGGGGCAGGAACATTCAGTACTTC
12 | TRBJ2-3 | NA | TRBV28 | few | CASSPATYTQYF | TGTGCCAGCAGTCCCGCTACGTATACGCAGTATTTT
15 | TRBJ1-5 | TRBD1 | TRBV7-3 | NA | CASSLTGTGNQPQHF | TGTGCCAGCAGTTTGACCGGGACAGGAAATCAGCCCCAGCATTTT
15 | TRBJ2-5 | TRBD1 | TRBV9 | NA | CASSVKQGYQETQYF | TGTGCCAGCAGCGTAAAACAGGGGTACCAAGAGACCCAGTACTTC
13 | TRBJ1-2 | NA | TRBV18 | NA | CASSPRQDYGYTF | TGTGCCAGCTCACCCCGTCAGGACTATGGCTACACCTTC
15 | TRBJ1-2 | TRBD1 | TRBV7-9 | NA | CASSNSGQGFDGYTF | TGTGCCAGCAGTAACTCCGGACAGGGGTTTGATGGCTACACCTTC
14 | TRBJ2-1 | TRBD2 | TRBV28 | NA | CASLGTSGSNEQFF | TGTGCCAGCCTCGGGACTAGCGGGTCGAATGAGCAGTTCTTC
16 | TRBJ1-1 | NA | TRBV7-9 | NA | CASSSDTLERDTEAFF | TGTGCCAGCAGCTCGGACACCTTAGAAAGGGACACTGAAGCTTTCTTT
15 | TRBJ2-7 | TRBD2 | TRBV5-6 | NA | CASSQVSSGSYEQYF | TGTGCCAGCAGCCAGGTCTCTAGCGGGAGTTACGAGCAGTACTTC
14 | TRBJ1-2 | NA | TRBV5-1 | NA | CASSLGQSRYGYTF | TGCGCCAGCAGCCTAGGACAGAGCCGATATGGCTACACCTTC
13 | TRBJ1-6 | TRBD1 | TRBV19 | NA | CASGTGFGSPLHF | TGTGCCAGTGGGACAGGGTTTGGTTCACCCCTCCACTTT
15 | TRBJ2-5 | NA | TRBV18 | once | CASSPTWGAGETQYF | TGTGCCAGCTCTCCTACCTGGGGCGCAGGGGAGACCCAGTACTTC
14 | TRBJ1-1 | NA | TRBV7-8 | NA | CASSLTPVNTEAFF | TGTGCCAGCAGCCTGACACCTGTGAACACTGAAGCTTTCTTT
18 | TRBJ1-5 | TRBD1 | TRBV19 | NA | CASSTLQGARTSNQPQHF | TGTGCCAGTAGTACGCTACAGGGGGCACGGACTAGCAATCAGCCCCAGCATTTT
17 | TRBJ1-1 | TRBD1 | TRBV19 | once | CATASVRGQMVNTEAFF | TGTGCCACCGCTAGCGTCAGGGGGCAGATGGTGAACACTGAAGCTTTCTTT
14 | TRBJ2-2 | TRBD1 | TRBV27 | NA | CASSWTGNTGELFF | TGTGCCAGCAGTTGGACAGGGAACACCGGGGAGCTGTTTTTT
16 | TRBJ2-3 | TRBD1 | TRBV7-9 | NA | CASSSRTGKTTDTQYF | TGTGCCAGCAGCTCCCGGACAGGGAAGACCACAGATACGCAGTATTTT
13 | TRBJ1-6 | NA | TRBV30 | NA | CAWSKRGRSPLHF | TGTGCCTGGAGTAAGCGAGGTAGATCACCCCTCCACTTT
15 | TRBJ2-1 | TRBD2 | TRBV27 | NA | CASSFSSGSSNEQFF | TGTGCCAGCAGTTTTTCTAGCGGGAGTTCCAATGAGCAGTTCTTC
14 | TRBJ1-1 | NA | TRBV5-1 | NA | CASSLQGGSTEAFF | TGCGCCAGCAGCTTACAGGGCGGGAGCACTGAAGCTTTCTTT
17 | TRBJ2-6 | NA | TRBV27 | NA | CASSLNGGSSGANVLTF | TGTGCCAGCAGTTTAAACGGCGGAAGCTCTGGGGCCAACGTCCTGACTTTC
15 | TRBJ1-2 | NA | TRBV19 | NA | CASSISTPSYYGYTF | TGTGCCAGTAGTATATCGACACCCAGCTACTATGGCTACACCTTC
15 | TRBJ1-6 | NA | TRBV11-3 | NA | CASPFGDTYNSPLHF | TGTGCCAGCCCTTTCGGCGACACCTATAATTCACCCCTCCACTTT
14 | TRBJ1-3 | NA | TRBV6-5 | NA | CASSLGGKANTIYF | TGTGCCAGCAGTTTAGGAGGGAAGGCAAACACCATATATTTT
13 | TRBJ1-2 | TRBD1 | TRBV2 | NA | CASTRGAGGGYTF | TGTGCCAGCACCCGCGGTGCAGGGGGTGGCTACACCTTC
17 | TRBJ2-2 | TRBD1 | TRBV7-9 | once | CASSTRTGASNTGELFF | TGTGCCAGCAGCACCCGGACAGGGGCTTCAAACACCGGGGAGCTGTTTTTT
15 | TRBJ1-1 | NA | TRBV27 | NA | CASSLYGTMNTEAFF | TGTGCCAGCAGTTTATATGGGACAATGAACACTGAAGCTTTCTTT
14 | TRBJ1-4 | NA | TRBV7-8 | NA | CASSLAKKGEKLFF | TGTGCCAGCAGCTTAGCGAAAAAGGGGGAAAAACTGTTTTTT
16 | TRBJ2-7 | TRBD2 | TRBV27 | NA | CASSFERLAGEYEQYF | TGTGCCAGCAGTTTTGAGAGACTAGCGGGAGAGTACGAGCAGTACTTC
13 | TRBJ2-7 | TRBD1 | TRBV19 | NA | CASSRDRTYEQYF | TGTGCCAGTAGTAGGGACAGAACCTACGAGCAGTACTTC
13 | TRBJ1-1 | NA | TRBV5-1 | NA | CASSLGENTEAFF | TGCGCCAGCAGCTTAGGGGAGAACACTGAAGCTTTCTTT
13 | TRBJ1-1 | NA | TRBV4-2 | NA | CASSQDRQGEAFF | TGTGCCAGCAGCCAAGATCGCCAGGGCGAAGCTTTCTTT
16 | TRBJ2-2 | NA | TRBV5-4 | NA | CASSLGGDSLTGELFF | TGTGCCAGCAGCTTAGGAGGGGACTCCCTCACCGGGGAGCTGTTTTTT
14 | TRBJ2-7 | NA | TRBV6-5 | NA | CASSYSTASYEQYF | TGTGCCAGCAGTTACTCGACAGCGTCCTACGAGCAGTACTTC
18 | TRBJ2-5 | TRBD2 | TRBV7-2 | NA | CASSLGIVLAGAGETQYF | TGTGCCAGCAGCTTAGGAATCGTCCTAGCGGGAGCAGGGGAGACCCAGTACTTC
14 | TRBJ1-3 | NA | TRBV28 | NA | CASSEIGSGNTIYF | TGTGCCAGCAGTGAGATTGGCTCTGGAAACACCATATATTTT
14 | TRBJ2-7 | NA | TRBV5-1 | NA | CASSLAYSPREQYF | TGCGCCAGCAGCTTGGCCTATAGTCCCCGCGAGCAGTACTTC
16 | TRBJ1-2 | NA | TRBV4-1 | NA | CASSQDSQGLTYGYTF | TGCGCCAGCAGCCAAGATTCGCAGGGGCTTACCTATGGCTACACCTTC
15 | TRBJ2-7 | NA | TRBV4-3 | NA | CASSQRVGDYYEQYF | TGCGCCAGCAGCCAACGAGTAGGGGATTACTACGAGCAGTACTTC
12 | TRBJ1-6 | NA | TRBV5-6 | NA | CASREGNSPLHF | TGTGCCAGCAGGGAGGGAAATTCACCCCTCCACTTT
16 | TRBJ2-5 | NA | TRBV4-1 | NA | CASSPSRLGGRETQYF | TGCGCCAGCAGCCCTTCGAGACTAGGAGGCCGGGAGACCCAGTACTTC
14 | TRBJ1-4 | NA | TRBV5-6 | NA | CASSLGDNHEKLFF | TGTGCCAGCAGCTTGGGGGACAACCATGAAAAACTGTTTTTT
15 | TRBJ2-7 | TRBD2 | TRBV7-8 | NA | CASGALAGASYEQYF | TGTGCCAGCGGGGCCCTAGCGGGGGCTTCCTACGAGCAGTACTTC
17 | TRBJ2-7 | TRBD1 | TRBV9 | NA | CASSVGERQGPRNEQYF | TGTGCCAGCAGCGTAGGGGAGCGACAGGGGCCTAGGAACGAGCAGTACTTC
16 | TRBJ1-5 | NA | TRBV5-5 | NA | CASRSEIGRGDQPQHF | TGTGCCAGCAGGAGCGAGATTGGCAGGGGTGATCAGCCCCAGCATTTT
15 | TRBJ2-7 | NA | TRBV27 | NA | CASSKLPGNSYEQYF | TGTGCCAGCAGCAAACTGCCGGGGAACTCCTACGAGCAGTACTTC
14 | TRBJ2-3 | NA | TRBV9 | NA | CASSLRTDPDTQYF | TGTGCCAGCAGCTTAAGGACAGATCCAGATACGCAGTATTTT
15 | TRBJ2-3 | TRBD2 | TRBV19 | NA | CASSMGGPSTDTQYF | TGTGCCAGTAGTATGGGAGGGCCTAGCACAGATACGCAGTATTTT